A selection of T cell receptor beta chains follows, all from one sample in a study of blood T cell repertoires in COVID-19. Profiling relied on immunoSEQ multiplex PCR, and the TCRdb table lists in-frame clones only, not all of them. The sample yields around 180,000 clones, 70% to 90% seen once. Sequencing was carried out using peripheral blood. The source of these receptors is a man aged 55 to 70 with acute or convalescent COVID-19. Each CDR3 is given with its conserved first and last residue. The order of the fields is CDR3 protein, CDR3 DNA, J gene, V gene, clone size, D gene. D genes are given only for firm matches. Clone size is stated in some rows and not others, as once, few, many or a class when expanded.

CASSLQGGLLVQYF,TGTGCCAGCAGCTTGCAGGGAGGGCTCTTAGTGCAGTACTTC,TRBJ2-7,TRBV7-2,once,TRBD2
CASRFDSRGNTEAFF,TGTGCCAGCAGGTTTGACAGCCGAGGAAACACTGAAGCTTTCTTT,TRBJ1-1,TRBV7-2,-,-
CASSLLGGPYNSPLHF,TGTGCCAGCAGTTTATTGGGGGGACCCTATAATTCACCCCTCCACTTT,TRBJ1-6,TRBV27,once,-
CASSQGQGRYNSPLHF,TGTGCCAGCAGCCAGGGACAGGGCCGTTATAATTCACCCCTCCACTTT,TRBJ1-6,TRBV11-2,-,TRBD1
CASSSQRDWLTDTQYF,TGTGCCAGTAGCTCCCAGCGGGACTGGTTAACAGATACGCAGTATTTT,TRBJ2-3,TRBV19,-,TRBD2
CASSPDSPVAAQHF,TGCGCCAGCAGCCCGGACAGTCCCGTGGCGGCCCAGCATTTT,TRBJ1-5,TRBV5-1,-,-
CASSRRGQSYNEQFF,TGTGCCAGCAGTCGCAGGGGACAGTCCTACAATGAGCAGTTCTTC,TRBJ2-1,TRBV6-5,-,TRBD1
CASTGTSGGAYEQYF,TGTGCCAGCACCGGGACTAGCGGGGGAGCCTACGAGCAGTACTTC,TRBJ2-7,TRBV2,-,TRBD2
CASSQNGQLSTDTQYF,TGTGCCAGCAGCCAAAATGGACAGCTTAGCACAGATACGCAGTATTTT,TRBJ2-3,TRBV3-1/TRBV3-2,-,-
CASSSRQFYEQYF,TGTGCCAGCAGCTCCCGACAGTTCTACGAGCAGTACTTC,TRBJ2-7,TRBV5-6,-,-
CASAYPRTGGNSPLHF,TGTGCCAGCGCTTACCCCCGGACAGGGGGTAATTCACCCCTCCACTTT,TRBJ1-6,TRBV19,-,TRBD1
CASSLPGTSTDTQYF,TGCGCCAGCAGCTTACCCGGGACAAGCACAGATACGCAGTATTTT,TRBJ2-3,TRBV5-1,-,-
CASTNDRGPYEQYF,TGTGCCAGCACCAACGACAGGGGACCCTACGAGCAGTACTTC,TRBJ2-7,TRBV5-8,-,TRBD1
CASSIIGQKSYEQYF,TGTGCCAGTAGTATTATAGGACAGAAATCCTACGAGCAGTACTTC,TRBJ2-7,TRBV19,-,-
CASSLQENQPQHF,TGTGCCAGCAGCTTACAGGAAAATCAGCCCCAGCATTTT,TRBJ1-5,TRBV7-2,-,-
CASSTTVNYGYTF,TGTGCCAGTAGTACTACAGTAAACTATGGCTACACCTTC,TRBJ1-2,TRBV19,-,-
CASSLRLAETQETQYF,TGCGCCAGCAGCTTGAGACTAGCGGAAACACAAGAGACCCAGTACTTC,TRBJ2-5,TRBV5-1,-,TRBD2
CASSQDLPGQGADTQYF,TGTGCCAGCAGCCAAGACCTTCCGGGACAGGGGGCAGATACGCAGTATTTT,TRBJ2-3,TRBV4-2,-,TRBD1
CASSQPAGTGELFF,TGCGCCAGCAGCCAACCAGCGGGAACCGGGGAGCTGTTTTTT,TRBJ2-2,TRBV4-1,-,TRBD2
CASSSRTSGAYNEQFF,TGTGCCAGTAGTTCCAGGACCAGCGGCGCTTACAATGAGCAGTTCTTC,TRBJ2-1,TRBV19,-,-
CASSESGNEQFF,TGTGCCAGCAGTGAATCGGGGAATGAGCAGTTCTTC,TRBJ2-1,TRBV2,-,-
CAKGAGDSPLHF,TGTGCCAAGGGGGCCGGAGATTCACCCCTCCACTTT,TRBJ1-6,TRBV2,-,TRBD1
CASSIDPAGPNTGELFF,TGTGCCAGTAGTATAGATCCGGCGGGGCCTAACACCGGGGAGCTGTTTTTT,TRBJ2-2,TRBV19,-,-
CASSPPRGRANEQFF,TGTGCCAGCAGTCCCCCCCGCGGGAGGGCCAATGAGCAGTTCTTC,TRBJ2-1,TRBV28,-,TRBD2
CASSLTGRSGNTIYF,TGTGCCAGCAGCTTGACAGGTCGCTCTGGAAACACCATATATTTT,TRBJ1-3,TRBV7-3,few,-
CASSYGSLPEQYF,TGTGCCAGCAGTTACGGGAGCCTTCCTGAGCAGTACTTC,TRBJ2-7,TRBV6-6,-,-
CASSFQGAQVGELFF,TGTGCCAGCAGCTTCCAGGGGGCGCAGGTCGGGGAGCTGTTTTTT,TRBJ2-2,TRBV7-9,-,TRBD1
CASRSGRGKETQYF,TGTGCCAGCAGATCGGGGCGGGGGAAAGAGACCCAGTACTTC,TRBJ2-5,TRBV7-2,-,TRBD2
CASSTGTSGRMGETQYF,TGTGCCAGCAGCACCGGGACTAGCGGGAGAATGGGAGAGACCCAGTACTTC,TRBJ2-5,TRBV5-5,-,TRBD2
CASSRRLAGFYEQYF,TGTGCCAGCAGCCGCCGGCTAGCGGGATTCTACGAGCAGTACTTC,TRBJ2-7,TRBV5-8,-,TRBD2
CASSYDAENIQYF,TGTGCCAGCAGTTACGACGCGGAAAACATTCAGTACTTC,TRBJ2-4,TRBV6-5,-,-
CASSLRDLNTEAFF,TGTGCCAGCAGCCTCAGGGACTTGAACACTGAAGCTTTCTTT,TRBJ1-1,TRBV11-2,-,-